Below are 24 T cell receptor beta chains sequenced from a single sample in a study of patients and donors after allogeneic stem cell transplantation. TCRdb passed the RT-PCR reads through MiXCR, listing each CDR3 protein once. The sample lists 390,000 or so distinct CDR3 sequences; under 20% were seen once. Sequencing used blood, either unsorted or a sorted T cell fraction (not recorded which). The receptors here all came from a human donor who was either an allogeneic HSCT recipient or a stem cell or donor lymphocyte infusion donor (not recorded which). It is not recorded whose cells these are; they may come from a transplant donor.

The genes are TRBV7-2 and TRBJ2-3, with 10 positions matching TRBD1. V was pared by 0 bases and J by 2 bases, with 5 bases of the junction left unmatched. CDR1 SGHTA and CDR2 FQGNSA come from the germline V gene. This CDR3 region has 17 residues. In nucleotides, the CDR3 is TGTGCCAGCAGCTTAGCTCGGGGACAGGGGTCCACAGATACGCAGTATTTT. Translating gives CASSLARGQGSTDTQYF.

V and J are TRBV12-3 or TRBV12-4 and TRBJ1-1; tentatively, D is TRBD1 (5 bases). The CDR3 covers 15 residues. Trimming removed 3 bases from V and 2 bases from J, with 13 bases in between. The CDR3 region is CASSFPTVENTEAFF. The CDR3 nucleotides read TGTGCCAGCAGTTTTCCGACAGTGGAAAACACTGAAGCTTTCTTT.

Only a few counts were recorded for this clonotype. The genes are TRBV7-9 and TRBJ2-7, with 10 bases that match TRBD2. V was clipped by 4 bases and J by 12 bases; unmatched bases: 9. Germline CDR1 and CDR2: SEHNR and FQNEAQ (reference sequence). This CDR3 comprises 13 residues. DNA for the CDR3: TGTGCCAGCAGCTCCAGCGGGAGGGCCTGGCGGTACTTC. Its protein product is CASSSSGRAWRYF.

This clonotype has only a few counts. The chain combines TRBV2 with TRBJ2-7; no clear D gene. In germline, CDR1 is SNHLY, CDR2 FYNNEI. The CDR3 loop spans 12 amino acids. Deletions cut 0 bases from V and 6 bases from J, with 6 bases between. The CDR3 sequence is CASSEAWVEQYF. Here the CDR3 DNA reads TGTGCCAGCAGTGAAGCGTGGGTCGAGCAGTACTTC.

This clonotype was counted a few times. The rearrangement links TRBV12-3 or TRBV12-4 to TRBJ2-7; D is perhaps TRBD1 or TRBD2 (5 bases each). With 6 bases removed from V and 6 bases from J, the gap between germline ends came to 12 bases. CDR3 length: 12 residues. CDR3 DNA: TGTGCCAGCAGGGTCCGGGGCGGCGAGCAGTACTTC. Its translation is CASRVRGGEQYF.

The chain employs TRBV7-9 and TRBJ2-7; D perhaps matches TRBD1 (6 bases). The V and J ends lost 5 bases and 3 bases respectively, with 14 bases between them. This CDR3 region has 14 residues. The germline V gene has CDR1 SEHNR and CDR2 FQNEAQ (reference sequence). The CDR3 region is CASSPLDRDYEQYF. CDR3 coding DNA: TGTGCCAGCAGCCCGTTGGACAGAGACTACGAGCAGTACTTC.

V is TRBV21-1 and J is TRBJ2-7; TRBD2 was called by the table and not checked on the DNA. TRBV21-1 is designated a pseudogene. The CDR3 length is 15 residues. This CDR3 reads CASSKQVGESYEQYF. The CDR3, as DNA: TGTGCCAGCAGCAAACAGGTTGGGGAGTCCTACGAGCAGTACTTC.

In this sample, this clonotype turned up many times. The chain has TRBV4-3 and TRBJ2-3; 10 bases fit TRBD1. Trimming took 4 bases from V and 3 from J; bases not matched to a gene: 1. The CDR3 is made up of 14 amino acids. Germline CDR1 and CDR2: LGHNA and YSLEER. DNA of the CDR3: TGCGCCAGCAGCCCGGGACAGGGGACAGATACGCAGTATTTT. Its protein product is CASSPGQGTDTQYF.

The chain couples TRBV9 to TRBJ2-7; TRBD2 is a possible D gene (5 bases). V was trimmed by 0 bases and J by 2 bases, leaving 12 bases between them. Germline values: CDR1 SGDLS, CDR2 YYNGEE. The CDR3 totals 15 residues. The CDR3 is CASSVGRTVPYEQYF. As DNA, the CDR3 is TGTGCCAGCAGCGTAGGGAGGACCGTACCCTACGAGCAGTACTTC.

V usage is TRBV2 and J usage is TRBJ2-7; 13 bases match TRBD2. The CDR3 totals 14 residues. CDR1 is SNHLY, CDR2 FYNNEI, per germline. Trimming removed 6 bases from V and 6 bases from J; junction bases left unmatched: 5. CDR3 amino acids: CASRGLAGAGEQYF. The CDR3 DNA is TGTGCCAGCAGAGGACTAGCGGGAGCGGGCGAGCAGTACTTC.

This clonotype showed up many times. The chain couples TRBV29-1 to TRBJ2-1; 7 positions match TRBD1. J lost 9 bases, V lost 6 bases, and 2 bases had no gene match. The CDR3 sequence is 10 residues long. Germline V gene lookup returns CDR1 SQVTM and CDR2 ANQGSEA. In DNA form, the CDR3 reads TGCAGCGTGTGGACAGGTGAGCAGTTCTTC. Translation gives CSVWTGEQFF.

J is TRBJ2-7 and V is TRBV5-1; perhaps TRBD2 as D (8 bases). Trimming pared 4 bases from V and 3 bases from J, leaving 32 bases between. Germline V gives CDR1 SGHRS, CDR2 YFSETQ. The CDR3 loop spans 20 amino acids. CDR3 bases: TGCGCCAGCAGCCCCAATTGGGGACAGCCTGCAACGGGAGGGTTCTACGAGCAGTACTTC. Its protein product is CASSPNWGQPATGGFYEQYF.

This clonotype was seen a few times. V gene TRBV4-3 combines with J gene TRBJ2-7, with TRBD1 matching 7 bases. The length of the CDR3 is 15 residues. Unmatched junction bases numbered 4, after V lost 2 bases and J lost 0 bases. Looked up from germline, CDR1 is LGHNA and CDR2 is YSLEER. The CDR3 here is CASSQLQGFSYEQYF. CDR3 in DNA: TGCGCCAGCAGCCAACTACAGGGGTTCTCCTACGAGCAGTACTTC.

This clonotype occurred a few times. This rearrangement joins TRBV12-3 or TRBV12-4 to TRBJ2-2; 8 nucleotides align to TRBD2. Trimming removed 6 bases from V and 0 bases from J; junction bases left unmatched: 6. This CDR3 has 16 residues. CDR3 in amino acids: CASSLSGVTNTGELFF. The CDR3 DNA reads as TGTGCCAGCAGCCTTAGCGGGGTGACGAACACCGGGGAGCTGTTTTTT.

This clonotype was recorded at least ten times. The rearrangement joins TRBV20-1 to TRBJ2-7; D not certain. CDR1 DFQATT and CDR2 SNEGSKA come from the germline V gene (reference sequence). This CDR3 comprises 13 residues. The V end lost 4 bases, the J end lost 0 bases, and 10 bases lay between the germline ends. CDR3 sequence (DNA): TGCAGTGCTATCGACAAGAACTCCTACGAGCAGTACTTC. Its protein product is CSAIDKNSYEQYF.

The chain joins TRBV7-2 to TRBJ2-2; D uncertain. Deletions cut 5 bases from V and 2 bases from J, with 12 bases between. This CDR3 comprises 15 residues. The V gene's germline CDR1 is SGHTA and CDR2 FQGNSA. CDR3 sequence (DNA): TGTGCCAGCAGCGTCCGGACGGTTAACACCGGGGAGCTGTTTTTT. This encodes CASSVRTVNTGELFF.

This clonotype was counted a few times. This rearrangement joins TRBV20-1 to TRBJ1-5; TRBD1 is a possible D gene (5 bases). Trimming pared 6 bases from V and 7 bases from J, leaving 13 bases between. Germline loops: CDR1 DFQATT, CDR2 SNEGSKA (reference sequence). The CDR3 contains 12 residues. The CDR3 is CSANPSGQPQHF. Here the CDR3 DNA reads TGCAGTGCCAACCCTTCAGGGCAGCCCCAGCATTTT.

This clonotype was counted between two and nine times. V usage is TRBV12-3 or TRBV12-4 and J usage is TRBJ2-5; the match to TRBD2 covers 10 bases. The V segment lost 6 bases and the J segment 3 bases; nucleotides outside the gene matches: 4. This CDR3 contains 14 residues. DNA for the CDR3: TGTGCCAGCAGGGTAGCGGGGGGTGAAGAGACCCAGTACTTC. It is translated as CASRVAGGEETQYF.

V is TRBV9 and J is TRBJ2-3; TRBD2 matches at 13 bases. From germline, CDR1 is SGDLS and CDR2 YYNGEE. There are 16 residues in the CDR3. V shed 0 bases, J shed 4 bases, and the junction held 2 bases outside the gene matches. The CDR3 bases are TGTGCCAGCAGCGTAGAACTAGCGGGGGGGGCAGATACGCAGTATTTT. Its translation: CASSVELAGGADTQYF.

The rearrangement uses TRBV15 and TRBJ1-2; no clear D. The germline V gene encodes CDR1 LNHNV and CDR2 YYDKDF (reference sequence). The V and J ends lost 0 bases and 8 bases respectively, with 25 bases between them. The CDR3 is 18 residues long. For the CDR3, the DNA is TGTGCCACCAGCAGAGATCTGGAAGGTGACCCCCTCTCGGAGGGCTACACCTTC. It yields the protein CATSRDLEGDPLSEGYTF.

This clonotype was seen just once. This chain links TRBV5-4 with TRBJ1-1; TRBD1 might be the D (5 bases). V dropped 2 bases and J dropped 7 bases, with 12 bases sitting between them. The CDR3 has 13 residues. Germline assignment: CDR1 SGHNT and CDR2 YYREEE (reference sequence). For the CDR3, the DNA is TGTGCCAGCAGCTTTGGGACGGAGGTTGAAGCTTTCTTT. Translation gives CASSFGTEVEAFF. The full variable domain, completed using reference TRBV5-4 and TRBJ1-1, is ETGVTQSPTHLIKTRGQQVTLRCSSQSGHNTVSWYQQALGQGPQFIFQYYREEENGRGNFPPRFSGLQFPNYSSELNVNALELDDSALYLCASSFGTEVEAFFGQGTRLTVV.

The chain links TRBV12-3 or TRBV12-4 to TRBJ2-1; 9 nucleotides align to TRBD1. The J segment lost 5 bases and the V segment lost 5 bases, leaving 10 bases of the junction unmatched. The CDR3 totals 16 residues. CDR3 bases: TGTGCCAGCAGTGCGGAACAGGGGGCTTTGGACAATGAGCAGTTCTTC. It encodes CASSAEQGALDNEQFF.

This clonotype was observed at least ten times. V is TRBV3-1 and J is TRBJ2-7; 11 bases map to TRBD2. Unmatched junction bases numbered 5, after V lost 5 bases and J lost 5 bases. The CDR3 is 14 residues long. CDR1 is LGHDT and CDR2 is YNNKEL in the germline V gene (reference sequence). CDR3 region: CASSSTSGSHEQYF. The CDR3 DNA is TGTGCCAGCAGCTCAACTAGCGGGAGTCACGAGCAGTACTTC.

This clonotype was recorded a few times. The CDR3 reads CASTLGSSAYNSPLHF. Written as DNA, the CDR3 is TGCGCCAGCACTCTGGGCTCCTCCGCCTATAATTCACCCCTCCACTTT. The chain carries TRBV5-1 and TRBJ1-6, with D unresolved. CDR1 and CDR2 from the germline V gene are SGHRS and YFSETQ. The CDR3 covers 16 residues. With 6 bases removed from V and 2 bases from J, the gap between germline ends came to 15 bases.